What follows are 25 T cell receptor beta chains derived from one specimen sequenced in a study of chemoradiotherapy in HPV16-positive cancers. TCRdb's copy holds only in-frame clones and misses some; the assay was immunoSEQ multiplex PCR. This sample yields some 34,000 clones, of which 92% are seen a single time; approximately 3.7% belongs to the top ten. Sequenced here: blood, sampled from a patient who underwent chemoradiotherapy. These receptors originate from a human donor with HPV-associated anogenital cancer.

This clone was seen a handful of times. This chain connects TRBV4-2 to TRBJ2-7; perhaps D is TRBD1 or TRBD2 (5 bases each). CDR1 is LGHNA, CDR2 YNFKEQ, per germline. There are 15 residues in the CDR3. The V end lost 0 bases, the J end lost 2 bases, and 11 bases lay between the germline ends. The CDR3 DNA reads as TGTGCCAGCAGCCAAGAACCGGGACGACCCTACGAGCAGTACTTC. Its translation: CASSQEPGRPYEQYF.

The table lists this clone with a count of one. The chain combines TRBV7-6 with TRBJ2-5, with D maybe TRBD2 (6 bases). CDR3 size: 14 residues. V was trimmed by 3 bases and J by 5 bases, leaving 13 bases between them. CDR1 is SGHVS, CDR2 FNYEAQ, per germline. The CDR3 DNA reads as TGTGCCAGCAGCTTTAGGGAGGCCCCGGAGACCCAGTACTTC. The encoded protein is CASSFREAPETQYF.

This chain links TRBV10-1 with TRBJ2-7, with unresolved D. The CDR3 sequence is 13 residues long. Germline V CDR1 and CDR2: WNHNN, SYGVQD (reference sequence). The V end lost 1 base, the J end lost 1 base, and 5 bases lay between the germline ends. The CDR3 sequence: CASSEWPSYEQYF. The DNA for the CDR3 is TGCGCCAGCAGTGAGTGGCCTTCCTACGAGCAGTACTTC.

This clone was observed once. V usage is TRBV2 and J usage is TRBJ2-1; the D gene is possibly TRBD1 (6 bases). The CDR3 totals 14 residues. Germline V lookup: CDR1 SNHLY, CDR2 FYNNEI. Trimming removed 7 bases from V and 4 bases from J, with 14 bases in between. The CDR3 reads CASTWGTNYNEQFF. CDR3 sequence (DNA): TGTGCCAGCACCTGGGGGACAAATTACAATGAGCAGTTCTTC.

This chain joins TRBV5-1 and TRBJ2-5; D unclear. V was cut by 4 bases and J by 5 bases, with 9 bases left in between. Germline CDR1 SGHRS, CDR2 YFSETQ. CDR3 length: 12 amino acids. The CDR3 is CASSTARETQYF. CDR3 in DNA: TGCGCCAGCAGCACCGCCAGGGAGACCCAGTACTTC.

J is TRBJ1-2 and V is TRBV5-1, with D unclear. The CDR3 spans 14 residues. Germline V CDR1 and CDR2: SGHRS, YFSETQ. V dropped 0 bases and J dropped 6 bases, with 12 bases sitting between them. The chain's CDR3 is CASSLAGRGDGYTF. CDR3 coding DNA: TGCGCCAGCAGCTTGGCGGGCCGAGGTGATGGCTACACCTTC.

The chain combines TRBV2 with TRBJ2-7; 9 bases match TRBD1. Germline CDR1 and CDR2: SNHLY and FYNNEI. This CDR3 is built from 14 residues. V gave up 4 bases and J gave up 0 bases; unmatched junction bases: 1. CDR3 DNA: TGTGCCAGCAGTGTACAGGGGGCCTCCTACGAGCAGTACTTC. This translates into CASSVQGASYEQYF.

CDR3 bases: TGTGCCTGGAGTCGCGGGGGGGGTTACGAGACCCAGTACTTC. Amino acid sequence: CAWSRGGGYETQYF. This chain joins TRBV30 and TRBJ2-5, with 9 bases that match TRBD2. With 2 bases clipped from V and 5 bases from J, the junction kept 6 bases outside the gene matches. Germline-derived CDR1 and CDR2 are GTSNPN and SVGIG (reference sequence). The CDR3 runs to 14 residues.

The chain joins TRBV19 to TRBJ1-2; D is undetermined. Germline V gene sequence: CDR1 LNHDA, CDR2 SQIVND (reference sequence). The CDR3 has 16 residues. V lost 5 bases, J lost 4 bases, and 20 bases lay in between. The CDR3 nucleotides are TGTGCCAGTAGTGCCTCGGGAGTCCAGGAACTCTATGGCTACACCTTC. Translated: CASSASGVQELYGYTF.

The CDR3 DNA reads as TGTGCCAGCAGCTTAGGCGTTTTTCCCGGAAACACCATATATTTT. Translating gives CASSLGVFPGNTIYF. The V and J genes are TRBV11-3 and TRBJ1-3; no definite D call. Germline CDR1 and CDR2: SGHNT and YENEEA. The CDR3 totals 15 residues. V was pared by 1 base and J by 4 bases, with 11 bases between.

This clone was seen only once. The rearrangement uses TRBV12-5 and TRBJ1-1; 8 bases agree with TRBD1. The CDR3 has 17 amino acids. The germline CDR1 and CDR2 sequences are LGHNT and FRNRAP. Trimming at V came to 2 bases and at J to 2 bases, leaving 10 bases not matched to a gene. The CDR3 nucleotides are TGTGCTAGTGGTTTGAAATGGACAGGGAAAGGTAACACTGAAGCTTTCTTT. As protein: CASGLKWTGKGNTEAFF.

This clone is a singleton in its sample. The chain couples TRBV5-4 to TRBJ2-5; D may be TRBD1 (5 bases). The CDR3 is 14 residues long. Germline CDR1 and CDR2: SGHNT and YYREEE (reference sequence). The germline V and J ends were trimmed by 4 bases and 4 bases, with 14 bases remaining between them. CDR3 loop: CASSPVQGTETQYF. Written as DNA, the CDR3 is TGTGCCAGCAGCCCCGTGCAGGGAACAGAGACCCAGTACTTC.

CDR3 sequence: CASSRSRIFNEQFF. The DNA for the CDR3 is TGTGCCAGCAGCCGGAGCCGGATTTTCAATGAGCAGTTCTTC. The chain is built from TRBV7-2 and TRBJ2-1; D is unresolved. CDR1 and CDR2 from the germline V gene are SGHTA and FQGNSA. The CDR3 has 14 residues. The germline V and J ends were trimmed by 5 bases and 6 bases, with 14 bases remaining between them.

Worth noting for this clone: A read error may account for a junction end that differs from germline. The chain combines TRBV2 with TRBJ1-2, with 8 bases fitting TRBD1. Germline loops: CDR1 SNHLY, CDR2 FYNNEI. The CDR3 length is 11 residues. This CDR3 reads CASSEHGTGVF. CDR3 sequence (DNA): TGTGCCAGCAGTGAACATGGGACAGGAGTCTTC.

This clone was seen only a few times. The chain joins TRBV2 to TRBJ2-7; 7 bases align to TRBD2. CDR3 size: 16 residues. Germline assignment: CDR1 SNHLY and CDR2 FYNNEI. With 7 bases clipped from V and 0 bases from J, the junction kept 12 bases outside the gene matches. The DNA for the CDR3 is TGTGCCAGCACCCCTCAAGCGGGGACCAGCTCCTACGAGCAGTACTTC. This codes for CASTPQAGTSSYEQYF.

This rearrangement joins TRBV7-9 to TRBJ2-3, with D tentatively TRBD1 (5 bases). Looked up from germline, CDR1 is SEHNR and CDR2 is FQNEAQ (reference sequence). V was trimmed by 1 base and J by 1 base, leaving 9 bases between them. This CDR3 region has 15 residues. The CDR3 sequence is CASSLERGGTDTQYF. CDR3 DNA: TGTGCCAGCAGCTTAGAAAGGGGTGGCACAGATACGCAGTATTTT. The whole variable domain, remainder taken from reference TRBV7-9 and TRBJ2-3, is DTGVSQNPRHKITKRGQNVTFRCDPISEHNRLYWYRQTLGQGPEFLTYFQNEAQLEKSRLLSDRFSAERPKGSFSTLEIQRTEQGDSAMYLCASSLERGGTDTQYFGPGTRLTVL.

The J gene is TRBJ1-1, the V gene TRBV5-1, with D unclear. The CDR3 extends over 13 amino acids. Germline CDR1 and CDR2: SGHRS and YFSETQ. Trimming cost V 0 bases and J 1 base, with 4 bases left between them. The CDR3 loop is CASSLDTNTEAFF. DNA of the CDR3: TGCGCCAGCAGCTTGGACACGAACACTGAAGCTTTCTTT.

This chain links TRBV18 with TRBJ2-5; the match to TRBD2 covers 7 bases. The germline gives CDR1 KGHSH, CDR2 LQKENI. The V segment lost 3 bases and the J segment 4 bases; nucleotides outside the gene matches: 2. This CDR3 contains 13 residues. DNA of the CDR3: TGTGCCAGCTCACCGGGGAGGGCAGAGACCCAGTACTTC. It yields the protein CASSPGRAETQYF.

The chain combines TRBV18 with TRBJ2-1; TRBD2 matches 9 bases. The V and J ends lost 1 base and 9 bases, in that order; junction bases with no gene match: 7. CDR1 and CDR2 (germline): KGHSH, LQKENI. There are 15 residues in the CDR3. In nucleotides, the CDR3 is TGTGCCAGCTCACCACTTGGCGGGGGGGCCGGTGAGCAGTTCTTC. It codes for CASSPLGGGAGEQFF.

The chain uses TRBV29-1 and TRBJ1-2; D unresolved. The CDR3 covers 11 residues. Trimming removed 6 bases from V and 14 bases from J, with 19 bases in between. Germline V gives CDR1 SQVTM, CDR2 ANQGSEA. CDR3 loop: CSVDPGRPDTF. CDR3 DNA sequence: TGCAGCGTCGATCCTGGACGGCCTGATACCTTC.

The chain is built from TRBV5-5 and TRBJ1-2, with 7 bases aligning to TRBD1. V dropped 4 bases and J dropped 3; count of bases not matched to a gene: 3. The CDR3 contains 13 residues. Germline loops: CDR1 SGHKS, CDR2 YYEKEE (reference sequence). The CDR3: CASSNTGDYGYTF. The CDR3, as DNA: TGTGCCAGCAGCAATACAGGGGACTATGGCTACACCTTC. The full variable domain, completed using reference TRBV5-5 and TRBJ1-2, is DAGVTQSPTHLIKTRGQQVTLRCSPISGHKSVSWYQQVLGQGPQFIFQYYEKEERGRGNFPDRFSARQFPNYSSELNVNALLLGDSALYLCASSNTGDYGYTFGSGTRLTVV.

This sequence joins TRBV7-3 and TRBJ2-3; 11 bases agree with TRBD2. This CDR3 spans 16 amino acids. Trimming cost V 4 bases and J 6 bases; bases outside gene matches: 9. CDR1 is SGHTA and CDR2 is FQGTGA in the germline V gene. The CDR3 protein is CASSSSSGGPGDTQYF. In DNA form, the CDR3 reads TGTGCCAGCAGCTCTTCTAGCGGGGGGCCTGGGGATACGCAGTATTTT.

The sample holds a few counts of this clone. The gene calls are TRBV10-2 and TRBJ1-5; D call uncertain. The CDR3 spans 13 residues. Germline loops: CDR1 WSHSY, CDR2 SAAADI. Trimming stripped 11 bases from V and 7 bases from J, with 18 bases between. The CDR3 DNA follows: TGCGCCGCTCAGGAGGCGGTGATGCAGCCCCAGCATTTT. This codes for CAAQEAVMQPQHF.

The chain joins TRBV11-2 to TRBJ1-1; tentatively, D is TRBD1 (5 bases). There are 17 residues in the CDR3. CDR1 and CDR2 from the germline V gene are SGHAT and FQNNGV. V was pared by 4 bases and J by 0 bases, with 18 bases between. For the CDR3, the DNA is TGTGCCAGCAGCTCCACTCCCTCGACAGTGATGAACACTGAAGCTTTCTTT. It yields the protein CASSSTPSTVMNTEAFF.

The chain combines TRBV6-5 with TRBJ1-2; D gene ambiguous. The CDR3 length is 15 residues. Trimming pared 2 bases from V and 5 bases from J, leaving 15 bases between. The germline CDR1 and CDR2 sequences are MNHEY and SVGAGI. The CDR3, as DNA: TGTGCCAGCAGTTACACGACCGATCATCCGTATGGCTACACCTTC. Amino acids: CASSYTTDHPYGYTF.